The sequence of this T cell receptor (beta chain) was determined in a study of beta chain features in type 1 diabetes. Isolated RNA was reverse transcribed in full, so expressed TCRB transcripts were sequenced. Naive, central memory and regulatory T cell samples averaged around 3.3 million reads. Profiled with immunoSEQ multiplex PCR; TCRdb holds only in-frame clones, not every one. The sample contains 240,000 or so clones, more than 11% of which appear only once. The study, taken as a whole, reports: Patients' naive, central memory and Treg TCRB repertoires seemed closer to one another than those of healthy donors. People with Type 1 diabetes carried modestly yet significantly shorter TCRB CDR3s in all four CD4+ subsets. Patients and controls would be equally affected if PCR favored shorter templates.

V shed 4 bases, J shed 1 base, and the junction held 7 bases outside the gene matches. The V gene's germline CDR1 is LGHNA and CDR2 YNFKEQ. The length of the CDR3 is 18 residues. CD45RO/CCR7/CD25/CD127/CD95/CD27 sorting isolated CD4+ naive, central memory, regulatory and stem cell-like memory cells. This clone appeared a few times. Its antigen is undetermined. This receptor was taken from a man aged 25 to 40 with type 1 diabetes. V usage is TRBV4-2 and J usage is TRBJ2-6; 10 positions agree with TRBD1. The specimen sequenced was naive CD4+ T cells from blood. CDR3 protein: CASSRRDRGDSGANVLTF. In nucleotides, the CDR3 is TGTGCCAGCAGCCGGAGGGACAGGGGAGATTCTGGGGCCAACGTCCTGACTTTC.